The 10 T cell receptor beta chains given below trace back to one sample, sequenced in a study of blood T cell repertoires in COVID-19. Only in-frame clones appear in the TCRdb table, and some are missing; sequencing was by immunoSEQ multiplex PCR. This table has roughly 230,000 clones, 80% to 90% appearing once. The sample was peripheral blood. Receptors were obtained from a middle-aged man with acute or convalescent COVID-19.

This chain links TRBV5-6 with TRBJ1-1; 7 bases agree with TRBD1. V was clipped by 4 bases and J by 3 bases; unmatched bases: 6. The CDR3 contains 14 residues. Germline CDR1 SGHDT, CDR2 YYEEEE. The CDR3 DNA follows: TGTGCCAGCAGCAGGAGGGGGCGCGACACTGAAGCTTTCTTT. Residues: CASSRRGRDTEAFF.

This chain's CDR3 is CASSGRVVYEKLFF. In nucleotides, the CDR3 is TGTGCCAGCAGTGGGAGGGTCGTATACGAAAAACTGTTTTTT. The chain has TRBV2 and TRBJ1-4; D is unclear. The CDR3 runs 14 residues. CDR1 SNHLY and CDR2 FYNNEI come from the germline V gene. Trimming pared 4 bases from V and 8 bases from J, leaving 14 bases between.

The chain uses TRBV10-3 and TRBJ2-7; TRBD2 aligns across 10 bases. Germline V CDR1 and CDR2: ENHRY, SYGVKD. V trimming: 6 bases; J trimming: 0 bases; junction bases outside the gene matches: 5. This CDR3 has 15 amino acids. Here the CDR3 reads CAIRLSGGLSYEQYF. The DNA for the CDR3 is TGTGCCATCAGACTTAGCGGGGGGCTCTCCTACGAGCAGTACTTC.

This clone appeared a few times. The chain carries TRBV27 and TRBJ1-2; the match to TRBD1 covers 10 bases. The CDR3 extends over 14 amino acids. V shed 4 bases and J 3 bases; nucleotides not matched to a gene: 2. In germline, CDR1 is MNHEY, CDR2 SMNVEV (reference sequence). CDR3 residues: CASSSGQGYYGYTF. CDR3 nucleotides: TGTGCCAGCAGTTCGGGACAGGGGTACTATGGCTACACCTTC.

DNA for the CDR3: TGTGCCAGCAGCTACGGGACTAGCACCGGGGAGCTGTTTTTT. Translating gives CASSYGTSTGELFF. V is TRBV3-1 (or the pseudogene TRBV3-2) and J is TRBJ2-2; 8 bases align to TRBD2. The CDR3 covers 14 residues. V lost 5 bases, J lost 4 bases, and 3 bases stayed unmatched. Germline values: CDR1 LGHDT, CDR2 YNNKEL (reference sequence).

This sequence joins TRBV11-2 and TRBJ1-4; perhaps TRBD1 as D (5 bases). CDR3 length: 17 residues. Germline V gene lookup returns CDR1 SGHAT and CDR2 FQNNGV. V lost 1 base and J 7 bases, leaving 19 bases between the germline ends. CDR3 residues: CASSLGGDAKRSEKLFF. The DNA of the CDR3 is TGTGCCAGCAGCTTAGGGGGGGACGCAAAACGGAGTGAAAAACTGTTTTTT.

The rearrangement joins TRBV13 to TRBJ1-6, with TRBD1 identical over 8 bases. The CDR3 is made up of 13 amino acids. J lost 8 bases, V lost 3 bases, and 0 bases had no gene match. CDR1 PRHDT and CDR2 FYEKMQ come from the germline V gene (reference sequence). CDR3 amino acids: CASSLDRDSPLHF. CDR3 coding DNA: TGTGCCAGCAGCTTGGACAGGGATTCACCCCTCCACTTT.

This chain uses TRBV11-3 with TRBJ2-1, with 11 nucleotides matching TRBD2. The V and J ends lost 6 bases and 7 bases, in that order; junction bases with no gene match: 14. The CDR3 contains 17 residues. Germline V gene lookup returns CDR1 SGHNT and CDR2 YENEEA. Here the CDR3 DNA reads TGTGCCAGCAGTCCATCATTCCTAGCGGGGGGTCTTAATGAGCAGTTCTTC. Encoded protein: CASSPSFLAGGLNEQFF.

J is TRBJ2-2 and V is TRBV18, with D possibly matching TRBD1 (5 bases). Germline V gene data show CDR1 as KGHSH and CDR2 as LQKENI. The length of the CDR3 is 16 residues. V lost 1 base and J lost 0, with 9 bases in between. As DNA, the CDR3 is TGTGCCAGCTCACCACAGGCCAGGGCGAACACCGGGGAGCTGTTTTTT. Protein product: CASSPQARANTGELFF.

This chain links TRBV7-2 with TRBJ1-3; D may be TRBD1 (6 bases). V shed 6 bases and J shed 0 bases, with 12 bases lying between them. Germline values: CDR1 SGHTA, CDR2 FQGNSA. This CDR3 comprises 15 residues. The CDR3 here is CASSGQLSSGNTIYF. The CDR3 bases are TGTGCCAGCAGTGGACAGTTAAGCTCTGGAAACACCATATATTTT. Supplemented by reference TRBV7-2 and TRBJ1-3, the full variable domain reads GAGVSQSPSNKVTEKGKDVELRCDPISGHTALYWYRQSLGQGLEFLIYFQGNSAPDKSGLPSDRFSAERTGGSVSTLTIQRTQQEDSAVYLCASSGQLSSGNTIYFGEGSWLTVV.